These 19 T cell receptor beta chains were sequenced from one sample in a study of T cell repertoires in cytomegalovirus infection. TCRdb analysed the reads with MiXCR anew, one entry per CDR3 protein. Of fewer than 700,000 distinct CDR3 sequences in the sample, 24% were seen once. What was sequenced was CD8+ T cells from PBMCs. The receptors originated from a human donor in good health (CMV status not recorded). Some clones in this sample may be carry-over from other donors' samples.

Ten or more counts support this clonotype. The CDR3 sequence is CASSLGELFF. Here the CDR3 DNA reads TGTGCCAGCAGCCTCGGGGAGCTGTTTTTT. The rearrangement joins TRBV7-9 to TRBJ2-2; D remains unclear. The germline V gene has CDR1 SEHNR and CDR2 FQNEAQ (reference sequence). CDR3 size: 10 residues. The V end was cut by 5 bases, the J end by 7 bases, with 2 bases between.

This clonotype was found a few times. The chain has TRBV14 and TRBJ2-2, with 9 bases aligning to TRBD1. The CDR3 extends over 15 amino acids. The trim removed 6 bases at V and 6 bases at J, leaving 8 bases unmatched. CDR1 is SGHDN, CDR2 FVKESK, per germline. The CDR3 spells CASSRTGVNPGELFF. As DNA, the CDR3 is TGTGCCAGCAGTCGGACAGGGGTAAATCCCGGGGAGCTGTTTTTT.

This sequence joins TRBV29-1 and TRBJ1-2; D is undetermined. The CDR3 covers 12 residues. The V gene's germline CDR1 is SQVTM and CDR2 ANQGSEA. Trimming left V 1 base short and J 4 bases short, with 7 bases between. In DNA form, the CDR3 reads TGCAGCGTTGAAGGAGGGTCCTATGGCTACACCTTC. Translated: CSVEGGSYGYTF.

The J gene is TRBJ2-2, the V gene TRBV7-6; 13 bases agree with TRBD2. This CDR3 spans 18 amino acids. Germline-derived CDR1 and CDR2 are SGHVS and FNYEAQ. Trimming cost V 1 base and J 3 bases; bases outside gene matches: 5. CDR3 DNA sequence: TGTGCCAGCAGCTTAGATGGGACTAGCGGGGCCTACACCGGGGAGCTGTTTTTT. Amino acids: CASSLDGTSGAYTGELFF.

With respect to this clonotype: At one boundary the junction diverges from the germline segment, which might be a read error. The chain uses TRBV10-3 and TRBJ2-7; 9 positions match TRBD1. The CDR3 runs to 15 residues. CDR1 and CDR2 from the germline V gene are ENHRY and SYGVKD. This CDR3 is CVIRIMGQGIYEQYF. The CDR3 DNA reads TGTGTCATCAGGATTATGGGACAGGGAATCTACGAGCAGTACTTC.

V and J are TRBV12-3 or TRBV12-4 and TRBJ1-3, with D possibly TRBD1 on 5 matching bases. The V end lost 4 bases, the J end lost 2 bases, and 12 bases lay between the germline ends. This CDR3 is built from 15 residues. The CDR3 here is CASSSSGTPGNTIYF. The DNA for the CDR3 is TGTGCCAGCAGTTCATCCGGGACGCCTGGAAACACCATATATTTT.

This clonotype occurred many times. This rearrangement joins TRBV7-8 to TRBJ1-1; D remains ambiguous. The CDR3 has 14 residues. V was trimmed by 2 bases and J by 0 bases, leaving 7 bases between them. Germline values: CDR1 SGHVS, CDR2 FQNEAQ. The chain's CDR3 is CASSLNSLNTEAFF. The CDR3 nucleotides read TGTGCCAGCAGCTTAAACTCCTTGAACACTGAAGCTTTCTTT.

This clonotype was observed a handful of times. The chain combines TRBV12-3 or TRBV12-4 with TRBJ2-7, with a weak D call TRBD2 (5 bases). V lost 6 bases, J lost 6 bases, and 15 bases lay in between. This CDR3 is 13 amino acids long. The CDR3 loop is CASSTALGVEQYF. CDR3 bases: TGTGCCAGCAGCACCGCCCTCGGGGTCGAGCAGTACTTC.

The chain combines TRBV5-1 with TRBJ2-5; 12 bases line up with TRBD2. Trimming at V came to 3 bases and at J to 0 bases, leaving 3 bases not matched to a gene. Germline V gene lookup returns CDR1 SGHRS and CDR2 YFSETQ. The CDR3 length is 16 residues. The CDR3: CASSSSSGGDQETQYF. The CDR3 nucleotides read TGCGCCAGCAGCTCGTCTAGCGGGGGGGACCAAGAGACCCAGTACTTC.

Comment on this clonotype: Sequence at one end of the junction differs from germline and may be a read error. V and J are TRBV4-3 and TRBJ2-5; TRBD2 is a possible D gene (6 bases). This CDR3 region has 16 residues. From germline, CDR1 is LGHNA and CDR2 YSLEER. CDR3 sequence (DNA): TGCACCAGCAGCCAAGATTCGGGGGTTCCAAGGGAGACCCAGTACTTC. Its protein is CTSSQDSGVPRETQYF.

This clonotype was counted at least ten times. The rearrangement uses TRBV18 and TRBJ2-1, with 10 bases identical to TRBD2. Unmatched junction bases numbered 12, after V lost 4 bases and J lost 6 bases. Germline CDR1 and CDR2: KGHSH and LQKENI. The CDR3 has 17 residues. CDR3 region: CASSLRHGTSVFNEQFF. The CDR3 DNA reads as TGTGCCAGCTCACTTCGGCACGGGACTAGCGTATTCAATGAGCAGTTCTTC.

The rearrangement joins TRBV29-1 to TRBJ2-6; D is ambiguous. V dropped 5 bases and J dropped 0 bases, with 11 bases sitting between them. The CDR3 length is 15 residues. Per the germline V gene, CDR1 is SQVTM and CDR2 is ANQGSEA. The CDR3: CSVNSDLSGANVLTF. The CDR3 bases are TGCAGCGTTAACAGTGACCTCTCTGGGGCCAACGTCCTGACTTTC.

This clonotype has ten or more counts. The rearrangement joins TRBV7-8 to TRBJ2-3; 8 nucleotides agree with TRBD1. The germline V gene encodes CDR1 SGHVS and CDR2 FQNEAQ. V lost 0 bases, J lost 2 bases, and 4 bases stayed unmatched. This CDR3 is built from 16 residues. CDR3 in amino acids: CASSLAGQGLTDTQYF. The CDR3 DNA is TGTGCCAGCAGCTTAGCAGGACAGGGCCTCACAGATACGCAGTATTTT. The variable domain in full, with the rest retrieved from reference TRBV7-8 and TRBJ2-3, is GAGVSQSPRYKVAKRGQDVALRCDPISGHVSLFWYQQALGQGPEFLTYFQNEAQLDKSGLPSDRFFAERPEGSVSTLKIQRTQQEDSAVYLCASSLAGQGLTDTQYFGPGTRLTVL.

This clonotype has a handful of counts. The V call is TRBV5-6, the J call TRBJ2-3; possible D gene TRBD2, 5 bases. This CDR3 is built from 15 residues. The V gene lost 0 bases and the J gene lost 3 bases, with 11 bases spanning the gap. Looked up from germline, CDR1 is SGHDT and CDR2 is YYEEEE. CDR3 protein: CASSLGTVATDTQYF. CDR3 sequence (DNA): TGTGCCAGCAGCTTGGGGACGGTAGCGACAGATACGCAGTATTTT. The whole variable domain, filled in from reference TRBV5-6 and TRBJ2-3, reads DAGVTQSPTHLIKTRGQQVTLRCSPKSGHDTVSWYQQALGQGPQFIFQYYEEEERQRGNFPDRFSGHQFPNYSSELNVNALLLGDSALYLCASSLGTVATDTQYFGPGTRLTVL.

The chain has TRBV7-6 and TRBJ2-5, with 7 bases that match TRBD1. The CDR3 sequence is 14 residues long. Germline values: CDR1 SGHVS, CDR2 FNYEAQ. V was clipped by 5 bases and J by 0 bases; unmatched bases: 3. The CDR3 DNA sequence: TGTGCCAGCAGCCTGGGACAGAACCAAGAGACCCAGTACTTC. Protein product: CASSLGQNQETQYF.

This clonotype was picked up one time. With a much larger clone just one base away, this may be a read error. This chain links TRBV7-4 with TRBJ2-1; 8 positions match TRBD1. The CDR3 spans 18 residues. CDR1 and CDR2 (germline): SGHVT, SQSDAQ. The CDR3 sequence: CANSLALRQGISYNEQFF. CDR3 coding DNA: TGTGCCAACAGCTTAGCCCTACGACAGGGGATATCCTACAATGAGCAGTTCTTC.

The chain joins TRBV7-2 to TRBJ2-7, with D maybe TRBD2 (5 bases). Per the germline V gene, CDR1 is SGHTA and CDR2 is FQGNSA. V was pared by 5 bases and J by 2 bases, with 13 bases between. This CDR3 contains 14 residues. The CDR3 reads CASSPYRRPYEQYV. The CDR3 DNA reads as TGTGCCAGCAGCCCGTATCGGAGGCCCTACGAGCAGTACGTC.

The sample holds a few counts of this clonotype. The chain couples TRBV28 to TRBJ1-5; D ambiguous. The CDR3 has 12 amino acids. Trimming removed 6 bases from V and 15 bases from J, with 18 bases in between. Germline lookup yields CDR1 MDHEN and CDR2 SYDVKM. The CDR3 nucleotides read TGTGCCAGCAGCGACATAGCCAGATCTCTGCATTTT. Amino acid sequence: CASSDIARSLHF.

This clonotype occurred a few times. The rearrangement uses TRBV29-1 and TRBJ1-1; TRBD1 matches 7 bases. The CDR3 spans 12 residues. CDR1 is SQVTM, CDR2 ANQGSEA, per germline. The junction had 4 bases not matched to a gene; V was cut back by 7 bases and J by 2 bases. CDR3: CSDRTGNTEAFF. CDR3 bases: TGCAGCGATCGGACAGGCAACACTGAAGCTTTCTTT.